A single sample gave rise to the 16 T cell receptor beta chains below, sequenced in a study of CD8 T cells in ankylosing spondylitis. TCRdb analysed the 5' RACE reads with MiXCR anew, one entry per CDR3 protein. Of under 400,000 distinct CDR3 sequences in the sample, under 14% are singletons; the top ten hold about 10%. Sequencing used blood, either unsorted or a sorted T cell fraction (not recorded which). The source is a female donor with ankylosing spondylitis or in good health (not recorded which).

In the case of this clonotype: An end of the junction does not agree with germline; a read error may underlie this. The CDR3 loop is CTSSPDGGGTDTQYF. Here the CDR3 DNA reads TGTACCAGCAGCCCAGACGGGGGAGGCACAGATACGCAGTATTTT. J is TRBJ2-3 and V is TRBV7-9; possibly TRBD2 for D (6 bases). The germline V gene encodes CDR1 SEHNR and CDR2 FQNEAQ (reference sequence). The CDR3 has 15 residues.

This clonotype was seen a few times. The chain joins TRBV7-2 to TRBJ2-1; TRBD2 agrees at 8 bases. There are 16 residues in the CDR3. CDR1 SGHTA and CDR2 FQGNSA come from the germline V gene. V trimming: 3 bases; J trimming: 4 bases; junction bases outside the gene matches: 8. Written as DNA, the CDR3 is TGTGCCAGCAGCTTGGCCCCGCGGGGGGCGTACAATGAGCAGTTCTTC. This encodes CASSLAPRGAYNEQFF.

The CDR3 bases are TGCAGTGCTAGAAGACCCTCGGGGGCTCGGGAGACCCAGTACTTC. It specifies CSARRPSGARETQYF. The V and J genes are TRBV20-1 and TRBJ2-5; D possibly matches TRBD1 or TRBD2 (6 bases each). The CDR3 runs 15 residues. The germline gives CDR1 DFQATT, CDR2 SNEGSKA (reference sequence). Trimming left V 2 bases short and J 5 bases short, with 18 bases between.

This clonotype occurred many times. Written as DNA, the CDR3 is TGTGCCACCAGTGCGGGAACAGGTGGAGTGTCCTACGAGCAGTACTTC. As protein: CATSAGTGGVSYEQYF. V is TRBV24-1 and J is TRBJ2-7, with D perhaps assigned TRBD1 or TRBD2 (5 bases each). With 5 bases removed from V and 1 base from J, the gap between germline ends came to 17 bases. Germline assignment: CDR1 KGHDR and CDR2 SFDVKD. The CDR3 runs to 16 residues.

The V call is TRBV5-5, the J call TRBJ2-3; D call uncertain. This CDR3 is built from 15 residues. CDR1 and CDR2 (germline): SGHKS, YYEKEE (reference sequence). Trimming left V 4 bases short and J 7 bases short, with 19 bases between. As DNA, the CDR3 is TGTGCCAGCAGCCCCAGCCCCACTGGTAGGAATACGCAGTATTTT. Translated: CASSPSPTGRNTQYF.

The gene calls are TRBV10-1 and TRBJ1-5; no clear D gene. Germline V lookup: CDR1 WNHNN, CDR2 SYGVQD (reference sequence). The V and J ends lost 2 bases and 4 bases respectively, with 6 bases between them. This CDR3 region has 13 residues. CDR3 region: CASSEAPNQPQHF. The CDR3 DNA follows: TGCGCCAGCAGTGAGGCACCTAATCAGCCCCAGCATTTT.

This clonotype was seen many times. The chain is built from TRBV6-5 and TRBJ2-1; D gene ambiguous. The CDR3 length is 14 residues. CDR1 is MNHEY, CDR2 SVGAGI, per germline. The V and J ends lost 0 bases and 7 bases respectively, with 10 bases between them. CDR3 sequence: CASSYSMAENEQFF. CDR3 bases: TGTGCCAGCAGTTACTCGATGGCGGAAAATGAGCAGTTCTTC.

This clonotype was counted many times. V gene TRBV4-3 combines with J gene TRBJ2-3; D is uncertain. The germline V gene encodes CDR1 LGHNA and CDR2 YSLEER. This CDR3 has 15 amino acids. Trimming cost V 0 bases and J 4 bases, with 11 bases left between them. The CDR3 protein is CASSQDVPKSDTQYF. The CDR3 nucleotides read TGCGCCAGCAGCCAAGATGTCCCGAAATCAGATACGCAGTATTTT.

At least ten counts were recorded for this clonotype. The chain couples TRBV10-2 to TRBJ1-5, with no clear D. The CDR3 loop spans 17 amino acids. V dropped 0 bases and J dropped 1 base, with 13 bases sitting between them. Germline lookup yields CDR1 WSHSY and CDR2 SAAADI. The CDR3 sequence is CASSESSGEVSNQPQHF. DNA for the CDR3: TGCGCCAGCAGTGAGTCGTCCGGGGAAGTGAGCAATCAGCCCCAGCATTTT.

The chain links TRBV7-9 to TRBJ2-3, with D possibly TRBD1 on 5 matching bases. Trimming removed 5 bases at V and 4 bases at J, with 19 bases between. CDR3 length equals 16 residues. CDR1 is SEHNR and CDR2 is FQNEAQ in the germline V gene (reference sequence). The CDR3 is CASSRYGAQVADTQYF. The CDR3 nucleotides read TGTGCCAGCAGCCGTTATGGGGCCCAGGTAGCAGATACGCAGTATTTT.

This clonotype has a count of ten or more. This chain links TRBV12-3 or TRBV12-4 with TRBJ2-1, with 11 bases that match TRBD2. Trimming cost V 5 bases and J 8 bases; bases outside gene matches: 8. The CDR3 runs 15 residues. In DNA, the CDR3 is TGTGCCAGCAGTCCTAGCGGGGGGCCGAGGGATGAGCAGTTCTTC. This encodes CASSPSGGPRDEQFF.

This clonotype was counted ten times or more. The V call is TRBV6-2 or TRBV6-3, the J call TRBJ2-7, with a tentative D call TRBD1 (6 bases). This CDR3 is built from 14 residues. V was pared by 9 bases and J by 2 bases, with 17 bases between. CDR1 and CDR2 from the germline V gene are MNHEY and SVGEGT. The CDR3: CASGFGAGAYEQYF. DNA for the CDR3: TGTGCCAGTGGATTCGGGGCAGGGGCCTACGAGCAGTACTTC.

This clonotype was observed at least ten times. The chain combines TRBV28 with TRBJ1-4; 9 bases line up with TRBD1. The CDR3 loop spans 19 amino acids. CDR1 is MDHEN, CDR2 SYDVKM, per germline. The junction had 23 bases not matched to a gene; V was cut back by 10 bases and J by 5 bases. For the CDR3, the DNA is TGTGCCACCTTTCTCCCCTGGGACAGGGTCGGGGAGGGCAATGAAAAACTGTTTTTT. Translating it yields CATFLPWDRVGEGNEKLFF.

This clonotype has just a few counts. The chain joins TRBV20-1 to TRBJ1-1; D is undetermined. This CDR3 contains 11 residues. The ends were cut back, 3 bases at V and 10 bases at J, with 12 bases in the middle. The germline V gene encodes CDR1 DFQATT and CDR2 SNEGSKA (reference sequence). The CDR3 region has the DNA TGCAGTGCTAGTGACCTGTCCGGAGCTTTCTTT. Translation: CSASDLSGAFF.

This clonotype came up many times. The chain joins TRBV12-3 or TRBV12-4 to TRBJ1-1; D gene unclear. CDR3 size: 11 residues. The ends were cut back, 6 bases at V and 3 bases at J, with 5 bases in the middle. The DNA of the CDR3 is TGTGCCAGCAGGGTAGACACTGAAGCTTTCTTT. It yields the protein CASRVDTEAFF.

This clonotype was seen repeatedly, ten times or more. The rearrangement uses TRBV20-1 and TRBJ1-5; 7 nucleotides line up with TRBD1. Germline V gives CDR1 DFQATT, CDR2 SNEGSKA (reference sequence). CDR3 length equals 17 residues. The ends lost 2 bases at V and 1 base at J; junction bases unmatched: 11. Here the CDR3 reads CSARPSRWTGSNQPQHF. CDR3 nucleotide sequence: TGCAGTGCTAGACCCTCTAGGTGGACAGGAAGCAATCAGCCCCAGCATTTT.